A single sample is the source of the 20 T cell receptor beta chains below, sequenced in a study of T cells in Graves' hyperthyroidism and ophthalmopathy. RNA transcripts provided the source from which TCR beta CDR3 regions were amplified. Carried out on the TCR CDR3, a first-round RT-PCR used the HTBI primer set. TCRdb independently ran MiXCR on the multiplex PCR reads; one entry per CDR3 protein. The data contain about 350,000 distinct CDR3 sequences, 18% of them singletons. The specimen sequenced was blood. The receptors come from a woman in her thirties or forties with Graves' ophthalmopathy.

The chain is built from TRBV20-1 and TRBJ1-2, with unresolved D. Germline V CDR1 and CDR2: DFQATT, SNEGSKA (reference sequence). Trimming took off 8 bases at V and 9 bases at J, with 22 bases between the two ends. The CDR3 covers 13 residues. In DNA, the CDR3 is TGCAGTACAGAGTCCGGGTCGGCTTATAGCTACACCTTC. It is translated as CSTESGSAYSYTF.

Only a few counts were recorded for this clonotype. The CDR3 DNA reads as TGTGCCAGTCTACATGTCCGCTCTGGCTACACCTTC. Translation gives CASLHVRSGYTF. The chain uses TRBV19 and TRBJ1-2; D gene ambiguous. Germline V gives CDR1 LNHDA, CDR2 SQIVND (reference sequence). The CDR3 runs to 12 residues. With 8 bases removed from V and 7 bases from J, the gap between germline ends came to 14 bases. Full variable domain (missing parts from reference TRBV19 and TRBJ1-2): DGGITQSPKYLFRKEGQNVTLSCEQNLNHDAMYWYRQDPGQGLRLIYYSQIVNDFQKGDIAEGYSVSREKKESFPLTVTSAQKNPTAFYLCASLHVRSGYTFGSGTRLTVV.

The sample holds a few counts of this clonotype. V gene TRBV13 combines with J gene TRBJ2-7, with 7 bases fitting TRBD1. Germline loops: CDR1 PRHDT, CDR2 FYEKMQ (reference sequence). V was pared by 5 bases and J by 6 bases, with 10 bases of the junction left unmatched. This CDR3 is 14 amino acids long. The CDR3 loop reads CASSPRDRFTEQYF. For the CDR3, the DNA is TGTGCCAGCAGCCCTCGGGACAGATTCACCGAGCAGTACTTC.

V is TRBV2 and J is TRBJ2-2; a weak D match, TRBD2 (6 bases). Trimming pared 6 bases from V and 5 bases from J, leaving 13 bases between. The length of the CDR3 is 14 residues. The germline V gene encodes CDR1 SNHLY and CDR2 FYNNEI. The CDR3 region is CASRISGSTGELFF. CDR3 DNA sequence: TGTGCCAGCAGAATTAGCGGATCGACCGGGGAGCTGTTTTTT.

At least ten counts were recorded for this clonotype. The rearrangement uses TRBV12-3 or TRBV12-4 and TRBJ2-2, with 10 bases matching TRBD1. J gave up 6 bases and V 4 bases, and 5 bases lay outside the gene matches. The CDR3 sequence is 15 residues long. CDR3 nucleotides: TGTGCCAGCAGTTCGCCGGACAGGGGGTCCGGGGAGCTGTTTTTT. It is translated as CASSSPDRGSGELFF.

V gene TRBV6-5 combines with J gene TRBJ1-1, with 8 bases that match TRBD1. Losses at the gene ends were 4 bases for V and 5 bases for J; bases not matched to a gene: 9. This CDR3 region has 15 residues. CDR1 and CDR2 (germline): MNHEY, SVGAGI. Here the CDR3 reads CASSFSSTGVTEAFF. The CDR3 bases are TGTGCCAGCAGTTTCTCGTCGACAGGGGTAACTGAAGCTTTCTTT.

This clonotype was counted between two and nine times. This chain's CDR3 is CASGTPFTGELFF. DNA of the CDR3: TGTGCCAGCGGGACCCCTTTTACCGGGGAGCTGTTTTTT. This sequence joins TRBV25-1 and TRBJ2-2, with D perhaps assigned TRBD1 or TRBD2 (5 bases each). Per germline, CDR1 MGHDK and CDR2 SYGVNS. Deletions cut 8 bases from V and 5 bases from J, with 12 bases between. This CDR3 is 13 amino acids long.

This clonotype was detected many times. This sequence joins TRBV11-2 and TRBJ2-5, with 13 bases identical to TRBD2. The CDR3 spans 15 residues. The V gene end was trimmed by 7 bases and the J gene end by 4 bases; junction bases not matched to a gene: 6. Germline CDR1 is SGHAT and CDR2 is FQNNGV. CDR3 loop: CASTPGLAGRETQYF. The CDR3 DNA sequence: TGTGCCAGCACACCGGGACTAGCGGGAAGAGAGACCCAGTACTTC.

This clonotype was recorded only once. J is TRBJ1-5 and V is TRBV2; D remains ambiguous. Germline V lookup: CDR1 SNHLY, CDR2 FYNNEI. V lost 3 bases to trimming and J lost 5 bases, with 14 bases between them. This CDR3 comprises 15 residues. DNA of the CDR3: TGTGCCAGCAGTGAGGACTCCTTTAACCATCAGCCCCAGCATTTT. It encodes CASSEDSFNHQPQHF.

This clonotype was recorded at least ten times. In DNA, the CDR3 is TGTGCCAGTAAGACGCCAGACAATTCACCCCTCCACTTT. Amino acid sequence: CASKTPDNSPLHF. The chain employs TRBV19 and TRBJ1-6; no reliable D call. CDR3 size: 13 residues. Germline V lookup: CDR1 LNHDA, CDR2 SQIVND (reference sequence). Trimming removed 7 bases from V and 7 bases from J, with 11 bases in between.

The chain recombines TRBV6-1 with TRBJ2-7; 8 bases fit TRBD2. From germline, CDR1 is MNHNS and CDR2 SASEGT. The CDR3 spans 13 residues. V lost 6 bases, J lost 7 bases, and 8 bases stayed unmatched. The CDR3 spells CASRGAGETEQYF. The CDR3 region has the DNA TGTGCCAGCAGGGGAGCGGGAGAGACGGAGCAGTACTTC.

This clonotype was seen at least ten times. The chain combines TRBV30 with TRBJ1-2; D gene ambiguous. The CDR3 has 11 amino acids. Trimming cost V 5 bases and J 5 bases, with 9 bases left between them. Germline CDR1 is GTSNPN and CDR2 is SVGIG (reference sequence). In DNA form, the CDR3 reads TGTGCCTGGGTGAATGTTTATGGCTACACCTTC. Its protein is CAWVNVYGYTF.

This clonotype was seen many times. The chain couples TRBV20-1 to TRBJ1-2; D is ambiguous. Germline V gene sequence: CDR1 DFQATT, CDR2 SNEGSKA (reference sequence). V shed 2 bases and J shed 0 bases, with 16 bases lying between them. The CDR3 spans 16 residues. The CDR3 bases are TGCAGTGCTAGATACGCTCACAAGAATACTAACTATGGCTACACCTTC. Encoded protein: CSARYAHKNTNYGYTF.

This clonotype was picked up many times. The CDR3 DNA is TGTGCCACCAACAAAGGGGACAGCTTCAATCAGCCCCAGCATTTT. Protein sequence: CATNKGDSFNQPQHF. J is TRBJ1-5 and V is TRBV28, with 7 bases fitting TRBD1. V lost 10 bases to trimming and J lost 3 bases; unmatched junction nucleotides: 12. CDR1 is MDHEN, CDR2 SYDVKM, per germline. This CDR3 has 15 amino acids.

Of note for this clonotype: A clone one base away is much larger, so this may be a read error. V is TRBV6-2 or TRBV6-3 and J is TRBJ2-4; TRBD2 matches at 11 bases. Germline V gene lookup returns CDR1 MNHEY and CDR2 SVGEGT. CDR3 length equals 18 residues. DNA of the CDR3: TGTGCCAGCAGTTACACCCTAGCGGGGGGCCTAGCCAAAAACATTCAGGACTTC. Amino acid sequence: CASSYTLAGGLAKNIQDF.

The table lists this clonotype with many counts. One end of the junction is discordant with germline, which a read error may explain. The chain uses TRBV7-3 and TRBJ2-1; 10 positions agree with TRBD2. The germline V gene encodes CDR1 SGHTA and CDR2 FQGTGA. The CDR3 covers 17 residues. CDR3 DNA sequence: TGTGCCAGCAGTTTAAGCCTAGGGACTAGCGAGAACAATGAGCAGTTCTTC. Translated, it gives CASSLSLGTSENNEQFF.

This clonotype was found many times. A single base separates this from a much larger clone, so it may be a read error. The V and J genes are TRBV6-1 and TRBJ1-1; no reliable D call. The ends were cut back, 1 base at V and 5 bases at J, with 17 bases in the middle. CDR1 and CDR2 from the germline V gene are MNHNS and SASEGT. The CDR3 consists of 16 residues. The CDR3 spells CASSEVGHGVGTEAFF. In DNA, the CDR3 is TGTGCCAGCAGTGAAGTGGGTCACGGGGTAGGAACTGAAGCTTTCTTT.

This clonotype appeared many times. The CDR3 protein is CASSYSNRLNNSPLHF. In nucleotides, the CDR3 is TGTGCCAGCAGTTACTCGAACAGACTCAATAATTCACCCCTCCACTTT. The gene calls are TRBV6-5 and TRBJ1-6; no clear D gene. Germline CDR1 MNHEY, CDR2 SVGAGI. V lost 0 bases, J lost 5 bases, and 11 bases lay in between. The CDR3 totals 16 residues.

This clonotype has ten or more counts. The chain uses TRBV25-1 and TRBJ2-5; D remains unclear. Trimming cost V 2 bases and J 5 bases, with 9 bases left between them. The germline gives CDR1 MGHDK, CDR2 SYGVNS. CDR3 length: 13 amino acids. DNA for the CDR3: TGTGCCAGCAGTGAAGGGTTTGGGGAGACCCAGTACTTC. The encoded protein is CASSEGFGETQYF.

This clonotype has ten or more counts. The rearrangement joins TRBV9 to TRBJ2-5; 10 nucleotides agree with TRBD2. The germline CDR1 and CDR2 sequences are SGDLS and YYNGEE. The CDR3 is made up of 17 amino acids. With 3 bases clipped from V and 4 bases from J, the junction kept 12 bases outside the gene matches. CDR3 nucleotide sequence: TGTGCCAGCAGCGCAAACTCAGCGGGAGGGCCGCGAGAGACCCAGTACTTC. Translation gives CASSANSAGGPRETQYF. The complete variable domain, with remaining parts taken from reference TRBV9 and TRBJ2-5, reads DSGVTQTPKHLITATGQRVTLRCSPRSGDLSVYWYQQSLDQGLQFLIQYYNGEERAKGNILERFSAQQFPDLHSELNLSSLELGDSALYFCASSANSAGGPRETQYFGPGTRLLVL.